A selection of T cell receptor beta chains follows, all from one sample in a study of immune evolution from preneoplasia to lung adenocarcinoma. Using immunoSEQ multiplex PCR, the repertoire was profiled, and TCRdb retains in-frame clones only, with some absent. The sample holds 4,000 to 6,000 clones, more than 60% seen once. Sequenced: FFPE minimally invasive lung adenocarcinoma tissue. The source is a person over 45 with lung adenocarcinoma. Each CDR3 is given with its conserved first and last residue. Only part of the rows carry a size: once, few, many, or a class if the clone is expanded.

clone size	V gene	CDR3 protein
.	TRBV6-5	CASTPGSGRNTEAFF
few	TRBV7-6	CASRGMNTEAFF
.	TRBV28	CVLQGPGNTIYF
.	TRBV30	CAWRPTGGSQPQHF
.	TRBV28	CATFRGSIYGYTF
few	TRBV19	CASSIGAGTSAYEQYF
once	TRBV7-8	CASSAYVLAGVSSYEQYF
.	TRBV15	CATSRRGETQYF
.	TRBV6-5	CASSYQRVGGEKLFF
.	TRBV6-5	CASSYSLDSAYEQYF
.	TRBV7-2	CASSSRGGLAGGEQYF
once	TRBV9	CASSAGGSLYNEQFF
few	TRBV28	CASSKGSSRGYTF
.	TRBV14	CASSQEALIYNEQFF
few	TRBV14	CASSHHAGGDYGYTF
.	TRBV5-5	CASSLARGRDTEAFF
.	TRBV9	CASSADIWTDPGELFF